This T cell receptor beta chain was recorded in a study of metastatic and nonmetastatic thyroid tumors. CDR1 is MNHNS and CDR2 is SASEGT in the germline V gene. The J segment lost 9 bases and the V segment lost 5 bases, leaving 6 bases of the junction unmatched. The CDR3 consists of 13 residues. From the PCR reads, TCRdb re-called clones with MiXCR. The sample comprises 25,000 to 35,000 clones, 25% to 35% of which are singletons, and 30% to 40% rests with the top ten. Patients had received no treatment of any kind before thyroid surgery. In its sample, this clone was seen many times. The sequenced material came from blood. This TCR derives from a female donor with papillary thyroid cancer or a benign thyroid nodule (not recorded which). Some clones in this sample may be carry-over from other donors' samples. The rearrangement links TRBV6-1 to TRBJ2-1, with 8 bases aligning to TRBD2. The CDR3 DNA follows: TGTGCCAGCAGTTCCGGGACTAGACTTGAGCAGTTCTTC. Translated: CASSSGTRLEQFF.